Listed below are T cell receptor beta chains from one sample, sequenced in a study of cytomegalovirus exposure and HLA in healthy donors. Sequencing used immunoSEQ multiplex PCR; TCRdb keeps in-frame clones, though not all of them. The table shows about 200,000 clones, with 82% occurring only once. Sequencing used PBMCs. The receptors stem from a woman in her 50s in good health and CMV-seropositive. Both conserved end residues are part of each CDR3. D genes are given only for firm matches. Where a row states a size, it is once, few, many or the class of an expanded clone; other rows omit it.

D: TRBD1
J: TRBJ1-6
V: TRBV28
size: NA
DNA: TGTGCCAACCGGGACAGAGGTGATTCACCCCTCCACTTT
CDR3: CANRDRGDSPLHF

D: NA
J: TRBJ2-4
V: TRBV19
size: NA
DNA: TGTGCCACGGAAGACGGCGGGGCCAAAAACATTCAGTACTTC
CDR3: CATEDGGAKNIQYF

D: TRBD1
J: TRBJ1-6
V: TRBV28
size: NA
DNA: TGTGCCAGCAGTCCCGGACAGGCGCTGAGACCCCTCCACTTT
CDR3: CASSPGQALRPLHF

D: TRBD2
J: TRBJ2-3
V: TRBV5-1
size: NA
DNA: TGCGCCAGCAGCCTACTAGCGGGGGGGCCAATTGGAGATACGCAGTATTTT
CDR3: CASSLLAGGPIGDTQYF

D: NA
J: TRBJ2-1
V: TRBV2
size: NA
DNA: TGTGCCAGCACCCCTAGGGAGCCCTACAATGAGCAGTTCTTC
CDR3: CASTPREPYNEQFF

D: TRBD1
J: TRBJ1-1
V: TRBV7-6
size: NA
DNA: TGTGCCAGCAGCCCGACTCGGACAGGAACCAACACTGAAGCTTTCTTT
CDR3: CASSPTRTGTNTEAFF

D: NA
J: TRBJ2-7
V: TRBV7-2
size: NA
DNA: TGTGCCAGCAGCTTCTTAGGGGCGTACGAGCAGTACTTC
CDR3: CASSFLGAYEQYF

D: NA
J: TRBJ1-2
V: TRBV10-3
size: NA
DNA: TGTGCCATCAGTGAGTCAGAGCTCTATGGCTACACCTTC
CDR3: CAISESELYGYTF

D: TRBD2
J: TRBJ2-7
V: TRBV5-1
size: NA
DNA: TGCGCCAGCAGCCAACTGGGACTAGCGGGAGCATACGAGCAGTACTTC
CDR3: CASSQLGLAGAYEQYF

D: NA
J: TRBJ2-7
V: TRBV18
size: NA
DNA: TGTGCCAGCAAACGACAGCCCGAGGACGAGCAGTACTTC
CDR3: CASKRQPEDEQYF

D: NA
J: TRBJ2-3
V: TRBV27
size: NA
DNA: TGTGCCAGCAGCTTGGACGGACGAGCGGCGTTATTGACAGATACGCAGTATTTT
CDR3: CASSLDGRAALLTDTQYF

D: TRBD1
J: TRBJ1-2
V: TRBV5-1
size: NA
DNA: TGCGCCAGCAGCCAACAACAGGGGGCCCATATTGATGGCTACACCTTC
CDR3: CASSQQQGAHIDGYTF

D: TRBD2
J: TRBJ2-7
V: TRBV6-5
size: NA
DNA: TGTGCCAGCAGTTACTCAGCTAGCGGGGATTTCTACGAGCAGTACTTC
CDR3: CASSYSASGDFYEQYF

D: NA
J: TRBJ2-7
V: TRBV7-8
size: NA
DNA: TGTGCCAGCAGCTTGGGGCGGGGCTACGAGCAGTACTTC
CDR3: CASSLGRGYEQYF

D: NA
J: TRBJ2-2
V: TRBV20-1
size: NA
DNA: TGCAGTGCTAGAATGCAGGGGGAGCTGTTTTTT
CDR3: CSARMQGELFF

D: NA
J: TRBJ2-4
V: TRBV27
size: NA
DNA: TGTGCCAGCAGTCTCTGGGGTGGGGGGGCCAAAAACAGTCAGTACTTC
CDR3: CASSLWGGGAKNSQYF

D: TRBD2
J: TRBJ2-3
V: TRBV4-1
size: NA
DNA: TGCGCCAGCAGCCAAGATCACAGCGGGGGTTGGCCAGATACGCAGTATTTT
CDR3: CASSQDHSGGWPDTQYF

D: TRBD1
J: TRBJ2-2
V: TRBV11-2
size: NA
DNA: TGTGCCAGCAGCTCCGGACAGGGCCAAACCGGGGAGCTGTTTTTT
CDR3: CASSSGQGQTGELFF

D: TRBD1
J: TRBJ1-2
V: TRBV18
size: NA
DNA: TGTGCCAGCTCACGACAGGGAGTTGACGGCTACACCTTC
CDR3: CASSRQGVDGYTF

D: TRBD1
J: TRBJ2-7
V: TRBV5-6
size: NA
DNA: TGTGCCAGCAGCTCCGGGACAGGGCTCGGCGAGCAGTACTTC
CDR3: CASSSGTGLGEQYF

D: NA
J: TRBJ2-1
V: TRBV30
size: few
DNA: TGTGCTTACGGCGGGGCGTCCTACAATGAGCAGTTCTTC
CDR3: CAYGGASYNEQFF

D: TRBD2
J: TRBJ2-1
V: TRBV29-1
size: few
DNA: TGCAGCGTTGAAGATACGGCCTTCACTAGCGGAGTACACAATGAGCAGTTCTTC
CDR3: CSVEDTAFTSGVHNEQFF

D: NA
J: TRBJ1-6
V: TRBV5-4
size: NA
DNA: TGTGCCAGCAGCTTGGGGGGGGTAAGGGGTAATTCACCCCTCCACTTT
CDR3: CASSLGGVRGNSPLHF

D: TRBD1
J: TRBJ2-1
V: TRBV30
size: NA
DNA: TGTGCCTGGAGTGTACAGGGGGCCTACAATGAGCAGTTCTTC
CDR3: CAWSVQGAYNEQFF

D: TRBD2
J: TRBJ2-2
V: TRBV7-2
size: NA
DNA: TGTGCCAGCAGCTTAGTAGCGGGGGGGCACCCCGGGGAGCTGTTTTTT
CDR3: CASSLVAGGHPGELFF

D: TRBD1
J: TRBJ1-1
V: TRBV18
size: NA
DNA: TGTGCCAGCTCACTTCAGGGACAGGGGAGAACTGAAGCTTTCTTT
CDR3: CASSLQGQGRTEAFF

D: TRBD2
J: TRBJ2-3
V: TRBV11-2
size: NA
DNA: TGTGCCAGCAGCTTAGTACGGACTAGCTTCGATACGCAGTATTTT
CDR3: CASSLVRTSFDTQYF

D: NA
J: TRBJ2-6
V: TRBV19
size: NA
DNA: TGTGCCAGTAGTATTACTCGCTCTGGGGCCAACGTCCTGACTTTC
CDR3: CASSITRSGANVLTF

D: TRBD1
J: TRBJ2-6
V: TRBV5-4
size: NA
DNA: TGTGCCAGCAGCTTGGGGACAGGGGTTATGGGGGCCAACGTCCTGACTTTC
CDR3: CASSLGTGVMGANVLTF

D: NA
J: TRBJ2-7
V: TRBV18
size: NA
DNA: TGTGCCAGCTCACCTCTGGACAGAGGCGAGCAGTACTTC
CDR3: CASSPLDRGEQYF

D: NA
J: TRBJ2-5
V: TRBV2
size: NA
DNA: TGTGCCAGCAGTTTTGGGCCTCAAGAGACCCAGTACTTC
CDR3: CASSFGPQETQYF

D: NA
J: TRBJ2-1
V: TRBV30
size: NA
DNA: TGTGCCTGGAGTGTACAGAGTGCCAATGAGCAGTTCTTC
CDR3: CAWSVQSANEQFF

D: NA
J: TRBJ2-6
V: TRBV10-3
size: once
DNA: TGTGCCTCAGGACCCAGCTCTGGGGCCAACGGCCTGACTTTC
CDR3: CASGPSSGANGLTF

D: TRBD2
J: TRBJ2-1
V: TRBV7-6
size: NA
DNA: TGTGCCAGCAGCTTACTAAGAAGGGAGACTAGCGACAATGAGCAGTTCTTC
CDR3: CASSLLRRETSDNEQFF

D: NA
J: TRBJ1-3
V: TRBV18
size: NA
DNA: TGTGCCAGCTCGGTCGACAGCTCTGGAAACACCATATATTTT
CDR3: CASSVDSSGNTIYF

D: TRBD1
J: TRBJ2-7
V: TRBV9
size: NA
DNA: TGTGCCAGCAGCGAACACGCCGGGACAGGCACCTACGAGCAGTACTTC
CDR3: CASSEHAGTGTYEQYF

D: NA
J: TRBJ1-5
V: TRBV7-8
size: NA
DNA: TGTGCCAGCAGCTTAGGGGACACCAATCAGCCCCAGCATTTT
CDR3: CASSLGDTNQPQHF

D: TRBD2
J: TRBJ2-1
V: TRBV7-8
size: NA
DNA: TGTGCAGTGGCGGGGGGTCACTCCTACAATGAGCAGTTCTTC
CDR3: CAVAGGHSYNEQFF

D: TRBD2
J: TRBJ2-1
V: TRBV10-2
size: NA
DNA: TGCGCCAGCAGAGGGACTAGCGGGACCCTTTACAATGAGCAGTTCTTC
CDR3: CASRGTSGTLYNEQFF

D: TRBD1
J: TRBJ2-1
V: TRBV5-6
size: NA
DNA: TGTGCCAGCAGCCTTTCCGGGACAGGCTCCTACAATGAGCAGTTCTTC
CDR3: CASSLSGTGSYNEQFF

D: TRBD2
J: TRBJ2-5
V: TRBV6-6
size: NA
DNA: TGTGCCAGCAGCTCTAGCGGGACTAAAGAGACCCAGTACTTC
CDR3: CASSSSGTKETQYF

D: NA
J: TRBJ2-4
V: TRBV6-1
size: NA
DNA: TGTGCCAGCAGTGAAGATACAGTAGCCAAAAACATTCAGTACTTC
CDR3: CASSEDTVAKNIQYF

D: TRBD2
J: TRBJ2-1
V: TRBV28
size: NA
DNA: TGTGCCAGCAGTTTATTTGCTAGCGGTAGCTCCTACAATGAGCAGTTCTTC
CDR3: CASSLFASGSSYNEQFF

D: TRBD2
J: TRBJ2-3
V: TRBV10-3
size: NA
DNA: TGTGCCACAACCGGGACTAGCGGGACGACGACAGATACGCAGTATTTT
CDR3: CATTGTSGTTTDTQYF

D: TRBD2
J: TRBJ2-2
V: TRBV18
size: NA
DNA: TGTGCCAGCTCACCGGGAGGGATAACCGGGGAGCTGTTTTTT
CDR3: CASSPGGITGELFF

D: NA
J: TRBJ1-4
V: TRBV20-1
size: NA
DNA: TGCAGTGCACGTCAGGTCGAAAAACTGTTTTTT
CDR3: CSARQVEKLFF

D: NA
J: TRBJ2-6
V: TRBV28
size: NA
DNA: TGTGCCAGCAGTTACCCCGGGTCCTCTGGGGCCAACGTCCTGACTTTC
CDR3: CASSYPGSSGANVLTF

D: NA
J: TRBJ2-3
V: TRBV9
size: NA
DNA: TGTGCCAGCAGCCGGGCGGGGCAGGTATTTTCAACGCAGTATTTT
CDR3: CASSRAGQVFSTQYF

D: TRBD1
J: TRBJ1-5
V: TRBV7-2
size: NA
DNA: TGTGCCAGCAGCTTAGAGGGGACAGATAATCAGCCCCAGCATTTT
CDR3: CASSLEGTDNQPQHF

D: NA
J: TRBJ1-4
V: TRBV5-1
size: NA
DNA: TGCGCCAGCAGTTTAGGGGGAACTAATGAAAAACTGTTTTTT
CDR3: CASSLGGTNEKLFF

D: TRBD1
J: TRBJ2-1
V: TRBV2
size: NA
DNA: TGTGCCAGCAGTTACCGGGACAGGGGGAAGTTCTTC
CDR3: CASSYRDRGKFF

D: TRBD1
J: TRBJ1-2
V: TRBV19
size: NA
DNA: TGTGCCAGTAGTATCGGGACAGGGGCAAACTATGGCTACACCTTC
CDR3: CASSIGTGANYGYTF